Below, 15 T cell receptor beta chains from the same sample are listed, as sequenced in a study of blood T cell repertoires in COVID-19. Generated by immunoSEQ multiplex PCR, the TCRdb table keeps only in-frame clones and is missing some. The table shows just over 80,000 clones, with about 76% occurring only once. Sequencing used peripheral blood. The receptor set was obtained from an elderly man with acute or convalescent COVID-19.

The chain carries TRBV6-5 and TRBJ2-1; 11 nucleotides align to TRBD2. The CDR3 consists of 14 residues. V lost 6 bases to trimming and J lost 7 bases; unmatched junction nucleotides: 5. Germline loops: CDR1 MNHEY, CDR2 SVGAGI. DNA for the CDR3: TGTGCCAGCAGCTTTAGCGGGAGGGCGAATGAGCAGTTCTTC. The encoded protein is CASSFSGRANEQFF.

Here the CDR3 reads CASSLAGTGREQYF. Here the CDR3 DNA reads TGTGCCAGCAGCTTGGCCGGGACAGGCAGGGAGCAGTACTTC. V and J are TRBV5-5 and TRBJ2-7, with 8 bases matching TRBD1. This CDR3 spans 14 amino acids. Trimming cost V 0 bases and J 7 bases; bases outside gene matches: 6. CDR1 is SGHKS, CDR2 YYEKEE, per germline (reference sequence).

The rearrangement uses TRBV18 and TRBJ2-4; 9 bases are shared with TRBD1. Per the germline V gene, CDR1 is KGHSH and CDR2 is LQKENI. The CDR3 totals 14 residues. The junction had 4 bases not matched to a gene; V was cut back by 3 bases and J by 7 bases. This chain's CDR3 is CASSPPGQGNIQYF. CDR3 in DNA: TGTGCCAGCTCACCCCCGGGACAGGGTAACATTCAGTACTTC.

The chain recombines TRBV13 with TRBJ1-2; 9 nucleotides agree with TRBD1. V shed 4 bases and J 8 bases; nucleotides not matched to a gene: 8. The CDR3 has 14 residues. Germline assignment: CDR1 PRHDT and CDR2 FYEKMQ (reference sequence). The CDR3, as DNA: TGTGCCAGCAGCTCCACAGGGGGCGCGGGGGGCTACACCTTC. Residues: CASSSTGGAGGYTF.

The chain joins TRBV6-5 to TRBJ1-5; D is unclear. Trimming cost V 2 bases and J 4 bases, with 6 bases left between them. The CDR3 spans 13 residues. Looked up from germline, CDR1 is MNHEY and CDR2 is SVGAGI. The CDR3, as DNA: TGTGCCAGCAGTTACCGCCTAAATCAGCCCCAGCATTTT. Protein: CASSYRLNQPQHF.

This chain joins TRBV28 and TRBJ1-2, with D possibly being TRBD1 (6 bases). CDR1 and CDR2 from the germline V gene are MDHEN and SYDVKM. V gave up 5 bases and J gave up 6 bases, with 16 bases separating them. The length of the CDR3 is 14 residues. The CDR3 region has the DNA TGTGCCAGCAGTCCCGAACAGGGAAGGGATGGCTACACCTTC. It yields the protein CASSPEQGRDGYTF.

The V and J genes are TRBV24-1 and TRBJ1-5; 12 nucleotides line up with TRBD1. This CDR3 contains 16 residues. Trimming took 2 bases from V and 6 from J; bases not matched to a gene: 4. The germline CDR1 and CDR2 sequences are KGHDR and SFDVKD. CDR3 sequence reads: CATSDSGTGGLQPQHF. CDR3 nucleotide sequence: TGTGCCACCAGTGATTCCGGGACAGGGGGCCTTCAGCCCCAGCATTTT.

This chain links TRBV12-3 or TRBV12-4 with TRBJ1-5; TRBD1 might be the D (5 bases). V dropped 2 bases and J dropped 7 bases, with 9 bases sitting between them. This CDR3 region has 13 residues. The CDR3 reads CASSLRQYQPQHF. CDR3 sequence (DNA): TGTGCCAGCAGTTTAAGACAGTACCAGCCCCAGCATTTT.

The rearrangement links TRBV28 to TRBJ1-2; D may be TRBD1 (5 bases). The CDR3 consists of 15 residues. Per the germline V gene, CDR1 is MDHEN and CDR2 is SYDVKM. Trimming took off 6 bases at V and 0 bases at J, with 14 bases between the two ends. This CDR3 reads CASSLLRVTNYGYTF. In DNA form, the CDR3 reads TGTGCCAGCAGCCTACTCAGGGTAACTAACTATGGCTACACCTTC.

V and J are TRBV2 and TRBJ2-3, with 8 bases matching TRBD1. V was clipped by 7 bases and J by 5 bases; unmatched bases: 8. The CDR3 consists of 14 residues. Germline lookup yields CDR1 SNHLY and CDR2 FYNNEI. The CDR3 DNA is TGTGCCAGCATGACACAGGGGGAGAAAGATACGCAGTATTTT. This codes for CASMTQGEKDTQYF.

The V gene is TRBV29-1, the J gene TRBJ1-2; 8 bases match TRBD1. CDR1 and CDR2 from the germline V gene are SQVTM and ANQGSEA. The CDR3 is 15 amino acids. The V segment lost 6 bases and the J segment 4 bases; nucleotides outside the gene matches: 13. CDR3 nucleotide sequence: TGCAGCGTAAGCCTCGGACAGGGTTTGCGCTATGGCTACACCTTC. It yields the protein CSVSLGQGLRYGYTF.

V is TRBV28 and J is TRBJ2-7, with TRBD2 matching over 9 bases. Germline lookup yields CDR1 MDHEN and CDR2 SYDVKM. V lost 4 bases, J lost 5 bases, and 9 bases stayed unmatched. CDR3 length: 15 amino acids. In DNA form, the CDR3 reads TGTGCCAGCAGTTCAATCCCCGGGACTAGCAACGAGCAGTACTTC. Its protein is CASSSIPGTSNEQYF.

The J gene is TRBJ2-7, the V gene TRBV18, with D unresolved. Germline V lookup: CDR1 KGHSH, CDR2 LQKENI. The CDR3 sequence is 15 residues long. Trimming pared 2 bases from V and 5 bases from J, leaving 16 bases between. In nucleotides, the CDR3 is TGTGCCAGCTCACCAGCACCCCAGTCCGCCCACGAGCAGTACTTC. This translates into CASSPAPQSAHEQYF.

CDR3 nucleotides: TGTGCCAGTGGGCAGAGCGGCTACTCCTACAATGAGCAGTTCTTC. Translating it yields CASGQSGYSYNEQFF. The V gene is TRBV9, the J gene TRBJ2-1; tentatively, D is TRBD2 (5 bases). Trimming pared 8 bases from V and 0 bases from J, leaving 15 bases between. Germline CDR1 reads SGDLS; CDR2 reads YYNGEE. CDR3 length: 15 amino acids. Using reference TRBV9 and TRBJ2-1 for the parts outside the CDR3, the full variable domain is DSGVTQTPKHLITATGQRVTLRCSPRSGDLSVYWYQQSLDQGLQFLIQYYNGEERAKGNILERFSAQQFPDLHSELNLSSLELGDSALYFCASGQSGYSYNEQFFGPGTRLTVL.

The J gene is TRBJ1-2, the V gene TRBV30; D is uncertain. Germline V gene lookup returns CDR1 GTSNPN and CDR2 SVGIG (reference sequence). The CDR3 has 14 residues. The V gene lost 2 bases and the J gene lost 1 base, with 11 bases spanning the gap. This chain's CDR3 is CAWSHGEFNYGYTF. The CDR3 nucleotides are TGTGCCTGGAGTCACGGAGAATTTAACTATGGCTACACCTTC.